This TCR beta chain was found in a study of cytomegalovirus exposure and HLA in healthy donors. Study outcomes and limitations: It was 160 or so TCR beta chains that were listed as cytomegalovirus-associated. CMV antigen specificity of a few CMV-associated chains was confirmed in vitro. The classifier reportedly diagnosed cytomegalovirus status with high specificity and sensitivity. Upon later analysis, TCR association rates were observed to vary by HLA locus, being highest for DRB1 and lowest for HLA-C.

Concerning this clone itself: Its specificity is unknown.

13 Jbeta primers and 60 Vbeta primers were used for the PCR. The method was immunoSEQ multiplex PCR; TCRdb's version includes in-frame clones alone and lacks a portion of them. The repertoire shows some 180,000 clones; the top ten hold 6.5%. V shed 5 bases and J 5 bases; nucleotides not matched to a gene: 9. The CDR3 consists of 15 residues. From germline, CDR1 is SGHNT and CDR2 YENEEA. The sample was PBMCs. This chain joins TRBV11-3 and TRBJ2-1; TRBD2 agrees at 7 bases. The sequence was obtained from a young man in good health and CMV-seronegative. The CDR3 loop reads CASSPGLAGNNEQFF. The CDR3 DNA reads TGTGCCAGCAGCCCCGGTTTAGCGGGTAACAATGAGCAGTTCTTC.